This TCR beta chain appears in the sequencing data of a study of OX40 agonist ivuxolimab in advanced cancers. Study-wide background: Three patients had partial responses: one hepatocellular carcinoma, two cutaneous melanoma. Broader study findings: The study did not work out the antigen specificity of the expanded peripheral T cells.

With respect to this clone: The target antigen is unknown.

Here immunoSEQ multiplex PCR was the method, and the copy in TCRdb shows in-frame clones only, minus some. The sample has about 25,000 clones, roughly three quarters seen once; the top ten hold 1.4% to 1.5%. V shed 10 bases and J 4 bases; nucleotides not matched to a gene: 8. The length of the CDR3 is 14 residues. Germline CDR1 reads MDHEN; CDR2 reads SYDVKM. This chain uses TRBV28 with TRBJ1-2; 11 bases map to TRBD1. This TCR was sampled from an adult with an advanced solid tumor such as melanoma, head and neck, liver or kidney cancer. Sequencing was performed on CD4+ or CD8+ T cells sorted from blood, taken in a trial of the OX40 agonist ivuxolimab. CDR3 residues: CATGTGTGGYGYTF. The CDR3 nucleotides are TGTGCCACCGGAACCGGGACAGGGGGCTATGGCTACACCTTC.